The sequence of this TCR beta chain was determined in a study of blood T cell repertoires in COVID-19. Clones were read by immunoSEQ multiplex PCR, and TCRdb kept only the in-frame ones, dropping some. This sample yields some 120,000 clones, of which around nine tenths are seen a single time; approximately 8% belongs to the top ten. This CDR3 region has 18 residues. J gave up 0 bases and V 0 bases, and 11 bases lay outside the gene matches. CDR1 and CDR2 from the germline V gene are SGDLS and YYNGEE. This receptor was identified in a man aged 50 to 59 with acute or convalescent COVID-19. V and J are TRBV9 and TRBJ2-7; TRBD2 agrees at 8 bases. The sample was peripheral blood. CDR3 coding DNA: TGTGCCAGCAGCGTAGCTCCTCTAACAGCGGGGGCCTCCTACGAGCAGTACTTC. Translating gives CASSVAPLTAGASYEQYF.